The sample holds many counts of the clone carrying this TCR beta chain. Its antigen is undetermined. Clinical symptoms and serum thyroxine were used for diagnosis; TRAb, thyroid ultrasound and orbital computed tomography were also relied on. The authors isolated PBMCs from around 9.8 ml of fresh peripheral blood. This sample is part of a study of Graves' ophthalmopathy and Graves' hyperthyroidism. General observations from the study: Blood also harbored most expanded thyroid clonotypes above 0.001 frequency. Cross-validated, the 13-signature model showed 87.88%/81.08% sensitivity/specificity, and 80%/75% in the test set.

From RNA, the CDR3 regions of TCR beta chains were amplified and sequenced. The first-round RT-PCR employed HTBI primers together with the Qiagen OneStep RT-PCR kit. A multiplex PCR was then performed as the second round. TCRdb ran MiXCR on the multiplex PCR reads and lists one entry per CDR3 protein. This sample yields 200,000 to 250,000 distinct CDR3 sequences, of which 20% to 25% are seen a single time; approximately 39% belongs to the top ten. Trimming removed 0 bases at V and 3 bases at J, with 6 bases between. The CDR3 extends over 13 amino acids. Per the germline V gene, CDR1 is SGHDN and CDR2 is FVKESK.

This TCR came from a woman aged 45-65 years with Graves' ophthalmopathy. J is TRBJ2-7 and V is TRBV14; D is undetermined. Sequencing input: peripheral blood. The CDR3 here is CASSQEWGYEQYF. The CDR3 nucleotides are TGTGCCAGCAGCCAAGAGTGGGGCTACGAGCAGTACTTC.